The present entry profiles one T cell receptor beta chain with its context. The sample is drawn from a study of blood T cell repertoires in COVID-19. Germline CDR1 MDHEN, CDR2 SYDVKM. CDR3 length: 19 amino acids. V lost 6 bases and J 4 bases, leaving 27 bases between the germline ends. Profiling relied on immunoSEQ multiplex PCR, and the TCRdb table lists in-frame clones only, not all of them. The table includes some 150,000 clones, 70% to 90% detected once. The chain carries TRBV28 and TRBJ1-4; D possibly corresponds to TRBD1 (6 bases). The sample was peripheral blood. This TCR came from a woman aged 40 to 55 with active or convalescent COVID-19. The CDR3 reads CASRPYVEKKGGFNEKLFF. The CDR3 DNA reads as TGTGCCAGCAGGCCATACGTAGAGAAAAAAGGGGGTTTTAATGAAAAACTGTTTTTT.